This record covers a single T cell receptor (beta chain). The antigen is undetermined. The CDR3 covers 17 residues. Looked up from germline, CDR1 is MGHRA and CDR2 is YSYEKL. J lost 0 bases, V lost 3 bases, and 6 bases had no gene match. Data came from immunoSEQ multiplex PCR; TCRdb stores just in-frame clones and leaves some out. The table lists about 150,000 clones, about 85% of them singletons. This entry is derived from a study of T cell responses to AZD1222 COVID-19 vaccine. Study-wide points: An increase in Spike-specific TCR breadth and depth was observed after two AZD1222 doses. Samples come after the peak T cell response, not at day 14. The CD4 TCRs associated with vaccination extended across spike and predominated at 160-218 and 743-854. Females made up more of the donors, who were largely white British, and clonal diversity may have come out too low.

This clonotype was obtained from an adult who had recovered from COVID-19. The chain joins TRBV4-1 to TRBJ2-2; TRBD1 matches 8 bases. Here the sequenced sample was peripheral blood, taken after recovery from COVID-19. CDR3 bases: TGCGCCAGCAGCCAGGACGGACAGGGCTCGAACACCGGGGAGCTGTTTTTT. It yields the protein CASSQDGQGSNTGELFF.